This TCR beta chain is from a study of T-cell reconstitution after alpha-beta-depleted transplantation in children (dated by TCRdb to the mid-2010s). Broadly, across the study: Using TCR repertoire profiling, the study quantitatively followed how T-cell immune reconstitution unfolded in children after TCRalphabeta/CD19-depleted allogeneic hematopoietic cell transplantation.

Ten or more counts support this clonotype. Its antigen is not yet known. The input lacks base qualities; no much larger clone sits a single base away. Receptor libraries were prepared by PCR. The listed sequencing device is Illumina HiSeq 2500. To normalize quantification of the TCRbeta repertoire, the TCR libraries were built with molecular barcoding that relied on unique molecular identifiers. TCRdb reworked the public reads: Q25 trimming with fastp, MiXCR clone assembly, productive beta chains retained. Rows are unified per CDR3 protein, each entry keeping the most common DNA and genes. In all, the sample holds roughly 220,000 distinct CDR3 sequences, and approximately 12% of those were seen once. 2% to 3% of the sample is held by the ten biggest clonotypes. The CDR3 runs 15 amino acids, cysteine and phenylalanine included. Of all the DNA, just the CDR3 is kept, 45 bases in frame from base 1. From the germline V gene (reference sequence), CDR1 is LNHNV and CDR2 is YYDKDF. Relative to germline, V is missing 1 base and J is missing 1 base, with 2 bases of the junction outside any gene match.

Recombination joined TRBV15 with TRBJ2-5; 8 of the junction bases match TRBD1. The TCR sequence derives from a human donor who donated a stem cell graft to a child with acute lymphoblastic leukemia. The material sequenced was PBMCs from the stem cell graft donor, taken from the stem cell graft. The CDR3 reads CATSRGTGIQETQYF. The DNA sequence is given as TGTGCCACCAGCAGAGGGACAGGGATCCAAGAGACCCAGTACTTC.